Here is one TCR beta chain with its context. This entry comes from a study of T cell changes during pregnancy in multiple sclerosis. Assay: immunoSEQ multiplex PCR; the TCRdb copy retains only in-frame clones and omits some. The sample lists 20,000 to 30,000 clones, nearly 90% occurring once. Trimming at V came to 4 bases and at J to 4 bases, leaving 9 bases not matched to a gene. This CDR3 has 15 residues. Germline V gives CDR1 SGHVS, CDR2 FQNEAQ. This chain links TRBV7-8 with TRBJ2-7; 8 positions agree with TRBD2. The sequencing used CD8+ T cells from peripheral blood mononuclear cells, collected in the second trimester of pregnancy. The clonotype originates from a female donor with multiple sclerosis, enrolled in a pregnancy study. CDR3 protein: CASSSTGLAFYEQYF. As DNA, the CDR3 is TGTGCCAGCAGCTCAACAGGACTAGCTTTTTACGAGCAGTACTTC.